Following are 22 T cell receptor beta chains from one sample sequenced in a study of T cells after yellow fever vaccination. TCRdb processed the 5' RACE reads anew with MiXCR; each CDR3 protein has one entry. The sample lists some 500,000 distinct CDR3 sequences; roughly 14% were seen once. Sequenced here: PBMCs, sampled on the day of the yellow fever booster vaccination. All receptors derive from a man under 40 who received the YFV17D yellow fever vaccine.

In this sample, this clonotype turned up a few times. The rearrangement links TRBV29-1 to TRBJ2-2, with D unclear. Germline V gene data show CDR1 as SQVTM and CDR2 as ANQGSEA. The CDR3 runs to 12 residues. V lost 7 bases and J 5 bases, leaving 11 bases between the germline ends. CDR3 sequence (DNA): TGCAGCGCCCCCCAGGTTACCGGGGAGCTGTTTTTT. Residues: CSAPQVTGELFF.

The rearrangement uses TRBV3-1 and TRBJ2-7, with TRBD2 identical over 11 bases. This CDR3 spans 17 amino acids. Germline V CDR1 and CDR2: LGHDT, YNNKEL (reference sequence). Trimming took 4 bases from V and 0 from J; bases not matched to a gene: 8. The CDR3 here is CASSPGLAGQSSYEQYF. The CDR3, as DNA: TGTGCCAGCAGCCCCGGACTAGCGGGCCAAAGCTCCTACGAGCAGTACTTC.

This clonotype was seen many times. The V call is TRBV19, the J call TRBJ2-2, with D unresolved. Germline V gene data show CDR1 as LNHDA and CDR2 as SQIVND (reference sequence). V lost 1 base to trimming and J lost 8 bases, with 5 bases between them. This CDR3 is 12 amino acids long. CDR3 loop: CASSIGGGELFF. The CDR3 DNA reads TGTGCCAGTAGTATAGGAGGTGGGGAGCTGTTTTTT.

The gene calls are TRBV20-1 and TRBJ2-1, with 10 positions matching TRBD2. The length of the CDR3 is 13 residues. CDR1 and CDR2 from the germline V gene are DFQATT and SNEGSKA (reference sequence). CDR3 residues: CTGVASGRAEQFF. CDR3 coding DNA: TGCACCGGAGTGGCTAGCGGGAGAGCTGAGCAGTTCTTC.

The chain carries TRBV20-1 and TRBJ2-7; the D is unclear. This CDR3 has 11 residues. Germline V gives CDR1 DFQATT, CDR2 SNEGSKA (reference sequence). The V end lost 3 bases, the J end lost 5 bases, and 8 bases lay between the germline ends. The CDR3 nucleotides are TGCAGTGCTAGCCGACCCGACGAGCAGTACTTC. It yields the protein CSASRPDEQYF.

This clonotype came up many times. The rearrangement links TRBV5-1 to TRBJ2-5; TRBD1 agrees at 8 bases. This CDR3 is 14 amino acids long. Germline V gene lookup returns CDR1 SGHRS and CDR2 YFSETQ. The J segment lost 2 bases and the V segment lost 3 bases, leaving 3 bases of the junction unmatched. The DNA of the CDR3 is TGCGCCAGCAGCTCGACAGGGGTACAAGAGACCCAGTACTTC. Its translation is CASSSTGVQETQYF.

This clonotype was seen only a few times. The CDR3 DNA reads TGTGCCAGCAGTTACCCCGTTGGGCCTTATTCGGACGAAAAACTGTTTTTT. It is translated as CASSYPVGPYSDEKLFF. The V and J genes are TRBV6-5 and TRBJ1-4; D unresolved. Trimming pared 2 bases from V and 8 bases from J, leaving 21 bases between. The CDR3 contains 17 residues. In germline, CDR1 is MNHEY, CDR2 SVGAGI.

This sequence joins TRBV6-1 and TRBJ1-3, with a tentative D call TRBD1 (6 bases). Germline CDR1 reads MNHNS; CDR2 reads SASEGT. Trimming cost V 6 bases and J 4 bases, with 13 bases left between them. The CDR3 spans 14 residues. CDR3 residues: CASRTGTTGNTIYF. CDR3 sequence (DNA): TGTGCCAGCAGAACCGGGACAACCGGAAACACCATATATTTT.

This clonotype occurred a few times. CDR3 sequence: CASSQEGTGVGHEQYF. CDR3 coding DNA: TGTGCCAGCAGCCAAGAGGGGACAGGGGTGGGTCACGAGCAGTACTTC. V gene TRBV4-2 combines with J gene TRBJ2-7; 10 nucleotides align to TRBD1. V shed 0 bases, J shed 5 bases, and the junction held 7 bases outside the gene matches. The CDR3 has 16 residues. Germline values: CDR1 LGHNA, CDR2 YNFKEQ.

V and J are TRBV6-2 or TRBV6-3 and TRBJ2-2, with 9 nucleotides matching TRBD2. CDR1 is MNHEY, CDR2 SVGEGT, per germline. The CDR3 covers 15 residues. Trimming at V came to 6 bases and at J to 7 bases, leaving 9 bases not matched to a gene. CDR3 DNA sequence: TGTGCCAGCAGCTCCGGTAGCGGGAGAATCGGGGAGCTGTTTTTT. This gives the protein CASSSGSGRIGELFF.

This clonotype has more than one count but fewer than ten. This chain joins TRBV25-1 and TRBJ2-1; D is uncertain. CDR1 MGHDK and CDR2 SYGVNS come from the germline V gene. This CDR3 region has 14 residues. V was clipped by 3 bases and J by 8 bases, with 14 bases between them. This CDR3 reads CASSERPGGDEQFF. The DNA of the CDR3 is TGTGCCAGCAGTGAGCGTCCCGGCGGCGATGAGCAGTTCTTC.

In this sample, this clonotype turned up a few times. The chain links TRBV10-3 to TRBJ2-1, with 7 bases fitting TRBD2. The germline gives CDR1 ENHRY, CDR2 SYGVKD. J lost 5 bases, V lost 11 bases, and 9 bases had no gene match. The CDR3 is made up of 13 amino acids. The DNA of the CDR3 is TGTGCCGGTGCGGGACTAACCAACAATGAGCAGTTCTTC. Protein sequence: CAGAGLTNNEQFF.

The chain couples TRBV4-2 to TRBJ1-4; D gene uncertain. V gave up 0 bases and J gave up 8 bases, with 13 bases separating them. In germline, CDR1 is LGHNA, CDR2 YNFKEQ. This CDR3 has 15 residues. The CDR3 nucleotides read TGTGCCAGCAGCCAAGATTACACGACTTGGGAAAAACTGTTTTTT. Translating it yields CASSQDYTTWEKLFF.

The chain combines TRBV28 with TRBJ2-5; D remains ambiguous. The CDR3 consists of 11 residues. V lost 7 bases to trimming and J lost 1 base, with 4 bases between them. The germline V gene has CDR1 MDHEN and CDR2 SYDVKM. The chain's CDR3 is CASNSQETQYF. Written as DNA, the CDR3 is TGTGCCAGCAATTCCCAAGAGACCCAGTACTTC.

This clonotype appeared a few times. The genes are TRBV9 and TRBJ2-1, with unresolved D. This CDR3 is 13 amino acids long. The V and J ends lost 6 bases and 8 bases respectively, with 15 bases between them. Germline loops: CDR1 SGDLS, CDR2 YYNGEE. CDR3 nucleotides: TGTGCCAGCAACAATTACGACTTCGATGAGCAGTTCTTC. It specifies CASNNYDFDEQFF. Complete variable domain (other parts from reference TRBV9 and TRBJ2-1): DSGVTQTPKHLITATGQRVTLRCSPRSGDLSVYWYQQSLDQGLQFLIQYYNGEERAKGNILERFSAQQFPDLHSELNLSSLELGDSALYFCASNNYDFDEQFFGPGTRLTVL.

In regard to this clonotype: At one end the junction does not follow the germline gene, possibly because of a read error. This rearrangement joins TRBV7-2 to TRBJ2-7; no clear D gene. CDR1 is SGHTA and CDR2 is FQGNSA in the germline V gene. This CDR3 is 12 amino acids long. CDR3 sequence (DNA): TGTGCCAGCAGCTTAGCGCTCACCCAACCCCTCTTC. It codes for CASSLALTQPLF.

The rearrangement joins TRBV5-1 to TRBJ2-1; TRBD2 matches 11 bases. Per the germline V gene, CDR1 is SGHRS and CDR2 is YFSETQ. The trim removed 0 bases at V and 6 bases at J, leaving 8 bases unmatched. The CDR3 is made up of 17 amino acids. The CDR3 loop reads CASSLEGLAAQSNEQFF. The DNA of the CDR3 is TGCGCCAGCAGCTTGGAGGGACTAGCGGCCCAAAGCAATGAGCAGTTCTTC.

The V and J genes are TRBV6-2 or TRBV6-3 and TRBJ2-6; no reliable D call. This CDR3 spans 11 amino acids. The V and J ends lost 10 bases and 2 bases respectively, with 3 bases between them. Germline loops: CDR1 MNHEY, CDR2 SVGEGT. DNA of the CDR3: TGTGCCACGGCTGGGGCCAACGTCCTGACTTTC. It translates to CATAGANVLTF.

The chain links TRBV5-6 to TRBJ2-5; TRBD1 agrees at 12 bases. The CDR3 spans 15 residues. CDR1 is SGHDT, CDR2 YYEEEE, per germline. V trimming: 3 bases; J trimming: 5 bases; junction bases outside the gene matches: 5. In nucleotides, the CDR3 is TGTGCCAGCAGCTCGGGACAGGGGGCGTGGGAGACCCAGTACTTC. Protein product: CASSSGQGAWETQYF.

The chain recombines TRBV10-3 with TRBJ1-2; D gene unclear. V lost 3 bases and J 0 bases, leaving 14 bases between the germline ends. The germline CDR1 and CDR2 sequences are ENHRY and SYGVKD. The CDR3 is made up of 16 amino acids. The CDR3 DNA is TGTGCCATCAGTGATTCGGGTGGGGATTCTAACTATGGCTACACCTTC. It is translated as CAISDSGGDSNYGYTF.

The chain has TRBV15 and TRBJ2-5; D remains ambiguous. The V end lost 10 bases, the J end lost 1 base, and 10 bases lay between the germline ends. CDR1 and CDR2 (germline): LNHNV, YYDKDF (reference sequence). CDR3 length: 12 amino acids. CDR3 sequence reads: CAISPAQETQYF. The CDR3 nucleotides read TGTGCCATTAGCCCGGCCCAAGAGACCCAGTACTTC.

The J gene is TRBJ2-3, the V gene TRBV9; possible D gene TRBD2, 6 bases. The CDR3 totals 16 residues. Trimming pared 1 base from V and 0 bases from J, leaving 12 bases between. Germline V gene data show CDR1 as SGDLS and CDR2 as YYNGEE. CDR3 in DNA: TGTGCCAGCAGCGTATTGGGGGGATGGAGCACAGATACGCAGTATTTT. It encodes CASSVLGGWSTDTQYF.